The entry below describes one TCR beta chain. What it binds is unknown. These data belong to a study of cytomegalovirus exposure and HLA in healthy donors. About the research overall: Assignment to the Caucasian-associated ancestry cluster applied to 81% of the roughly 410 genotyped donors. General observations from the study: By HLA locus, TCR association rates varied in a later analysis, with DRB1 showing the most and HLA-C the fewest. Among immune exposure information, only CMV serostatus was available. A few chains tied to CMV proved CMV antigen-specific in vitro.

Germline V gives CDR1 SNHLY, CDR2 FYNNEI. The ends lost 8 bases at V and 1 base at J; junction bases unmatched: 6. The CDR3 runs to 15 residues. The PCR made use of 60 Vbeta and 13 Jbeta primers. The repertoire was sequenced with immunoSEQ multiplex PCR; TCRdb's copy has only in-frame clones and lacks some. The sample lists 60,000 to 85,000 clones, more than 75% occurring once. The source material was PBMCs. The chain recombines TRBV2 with TRBJ2-2; 8 bases fit TRBD1. The receptor's source is a middle-aged man in good health and CMV-seronegative. The CDR3 bases are TGTGCCAGCCGTTATGACAGGGGGAACACCGGGGAGCTGTTTTTT. Its protein is CASRYDRGNTGELFF.